These 2 T cell receptor beta chains originate from one sample sequenced in a study of blood T cell repertoires in COVID-19. Assay used: immunoSEQ multiplex PCR; TCRdb lists only in-frame clones, some missing. The table shows about 210,000 clones, with about 76% occurring only once. Sample: PBMCs or T cells enriched from blood (not recorded which). Every receptor here comes from a woman between 45 and 60 years old with acute COVID-19.

The J gene is TRBJ2-7, the V gene TRBV24-1; D is possibly TRBD1 (5 bases). In germline, CDR1 is KGHDR, CDR2 SFDVKD. The CDR3 is 13 residues long. Trimming pared 1 base from V and 5 bases from J, leaving 8 bases between. CDR3 region: CATSDFRADEQYF. The DNA of the CDR3 is TGTGCCACCAGTGATTTCAGGGCGGACGAGCAGTACTTC.

J is TRBJ2-3 and V is TRBV12-3 or TRBV12-4, with D hard to call. The CDR3 runs 11 residues. V lost 3 bases and J 5 bases, leaving 3 bases between the germline ends. The CDR3, as DNA: TGTGCCAGCAGTTTTAAAGATACGCAGTATTTT. It specifies CASSFKDTQYF.